These T cell receptor beta chains were read from a single sample in a study of cytomegalovirus exposure and HLA in healthy donors. Using immunoSEQ multiplex PCR, the repertoire was profiled, and TCRdb retains in-frame clones only, with some absent. The sample holds about 90,000 clones, roughly 73% seen once. The sequenced sample was PBMCs. These receptors were collected from a boy aged 5-17 years in good health and CMV-seronegative. Each CDR3 is given with its conserved first and last residue. The order of the fields is clone size, D gene, V gene, J gene, CDR3 DNA, CDR3 protein. D genes are given only for firm matches. Clone size is not always given. Where it is, it says once, few, many or a class for expanded clones.

>.|TRBD1|TRBV28|TRBJ2-7
TGTGCCAGCAGTTTAACAGGGGGCGAGCAGTACTTC
CASSLTGGEQYF
>.|.|TRBV29-1|TRBJ2-3
TGCAGCGTTGGGACTTTGGTCGGCCGATCCACAGATACGCAGTATTTT
CSVGTLVGRSTDTQYF
>.|TRBD1|TRBV28|TRBJ1-5
TGTGCCACCGTACAGGGGAAGGGTAATCAGCCCCAGCATTTT
CATVQGKGNQPQHF
>.|.|TRBV5-8|TRBJ2-6
TGTGCCAGCAGCTTGGCGGGGAATGGGGCCAACGTCCTGACTTTC
CASSLAGNGANVLTF
>.|TRBD2|TRBV29-1|TRBJ2-1
TGCAGCGCCCTAACTAGCGGGGGGCTTCTTCTCTACAATGAGCAGTTCTTC
CSALTSGGLLLYNEQFF
>.|.|TRBV9|TRBJ1-2
TGTGCCAGCAGCGAGAGGGCAGGTGGCTACACCTTC
CASSERAGGYTF
>.|.|TRBV7-9|TRBJ2-2
TGTGCCAGCAGCTTAGATCTCCGGGAGCACGGGGAGCTGTTTTTT
CASSLDLREHGELFF
>.|TRBD2|TRBV11-3|TRBJ2-1
TGTGCCAGCAGCTTCAGACTAGCGGGGTCCTACAATGAGCAGTTCTTC
CASSFRLAGSYNEQFF
>.|TRBD2|TRBV7-2|TRBJ2-7
TGTGCCAGCAGCTTGGGACTAGCGGGGCTCTACGAGCAGTACTTC
CASSLGLAGLYEQYF
>.|TRBD1|TRBV27|TRBJ1-5
TGTGCCAGCAGTGACAGGGGCAATCAGCCCCAGCATTTT
CASSDRGNQPQHF
>.|.|TRBV28|TRBJ1-3
TGTGCCAGCAGCCTGACTGCAGTAAACACCATATATTTT
CASSLTAVNTIYF
>few|.|TRBV6-5|TRBJ2-3
TGTGCCAGCAGGGGTAGCGCAGATACGCAGTATTTT
CASRGSADTQYF
>few|TRBD1|TRBV11-2|TRBJ2-1
TGTGCCAGCAGCCCGGGACAGCAGGTTGAGTTCTTC
CASSPGQQVEFF
>.|.|TRBV4-3|TRBJ1-2
TGCGCCAGCAGCCAAGATACAACAGGACCTAACTATGGCTACACCTTC
CASSQDTTGPNYGYTF
>.|.|TRBV7-8|TRBJ1-2
TGTGCCAGCAGCTTAGAACAGTCCTACGATGGCTACACCTTC
CASSLEQSYDGYTF
>.|TRBD2|TRBV11-2|TRBJ2-1
TGTGCCAGCAGCTTAGTAGCGGGGGGCCACAATGAGCAGTTCTTC
CASSLVAGGHNEQFF
>.|TRBD1|TRBV4-1|TRBJ2-7
TGCGCCAGCAGACCGCTGGGACAGGGAGACTACGAGCAGTACTTC
CASRPLGQGDYEQYF
>.|.|TRBV20-1|TRBJ1-5
TGCAGTGCTAGACAGGTAGGGCCCCAGCATTTT
CSARQVGPQHF
>.|.|TRBV28|TRBJ1-3
TGTGCCAGCAGGGACACCAGCTCTGGAAACACCATATATTTT
CASRDTSSGNTIYF
>.|TRBD1|TRBV30|TRBJ1-1
TGTGCCGGGGTTGGGGGGACAGGGGTAAACACTGAAGCTTTCTTT
CAGVGGTGVNTEAFF
>.|.|TRBV7-9|TRBJ2-7
TGTGCCAGCAGCTTAACAAGCTCCTACGAGCAGTACTTC
CASSLTSSYEQYF
>.|TRBD2|TRBV2|TRBJ2-6
TGTGCCACCACTAGCGGGACTTACTCTGGGGCCAACGTCCTGACTTTC
CATTSGTYSGANVLTF
>.|.|TRBV6-5|TRBJ1-2
TGTGCCAGCAGTTCCGACAGAGTATATGGCTACACCTTC
CASSSDRVYGYTF
>.|.|TRBV28|TRBJ1-4
TGTGCCACCTCCTGGGGGGCAACTAATGAAAAACTGTTTTTT
CATSWGATNEKLFF
>.|TRBD2|TRBV5-6|TRBJ2-7
TGTGCCAGCAGCTGGACTAGCGGGGGAGATTCTTACGAGCAGTACTTC
CASSWTSGGDSYEQYF
>.|.|TRBV7-2|TRBJ2-2
TGTGCCAGCAGCTTAGTACTGAACACCGGGGAGCTGTTTTTT
CASSLVLNTGELFF
>.|TRBD2|TRBV9|TRBJ2-7
TGTGCCAGCAGTTCCAGTAGCGGGACCTCCTACGAGCAGTACTTC
CASSSSSGTSYEQYF
>once|TRBD1|TRBV2|TRBJ2-5
TGTGCCAGCAGTTCGGACAGGGGTGAGACCCAGTACTTC
CASSSDRGETQYF
>.|.|TRBV28|TRBJ1-1
TGTGCCAGCAGGGGAGGGTGGACTGAAGCTTTCTTT
CASRGGWTEAFF
>.|.|TRBV5-4|TRBJ1-1
TGTGCCAGCAGACTGACGGAGGACACTGAAGCTTTCTTT
CASRLTEDTEAFF
>once|.|TRBV14|TRBJ2-5
TGTGCCAGCAGCCGGGCCTTCGGTGAGACCCAGTACTTC
CASSRAFGETQYF
>.|.|TRBV28|TRBJ1-1
TGTGCCAGCAGTTTTAGGCCGGTGGGGCACACTGAAGCTTTCTTT
CASSFRPVGHTEAFF